Following are 9 T cell receptor beta chains from one sample sequenced in a study of T cell clonality in common variable immunodeficiency. Findings and limits, study-wide: Reportedly, TCR beta sequences from common variable immunodeficiency showed fewer deletions and N-nucleotide insertions.

Profiled with immunoSEQ multiplex PCR; TCRdb holds only in-frame clones, not every one. The sample is made up of tens of thousands of clones, none counted only once. No antigen has been assigned to these receptors. The sequencing input was peripheral blood mononuclear cells. The receptors were gathered from a human donor with common variable immunodeficiency.

This clone was found many times. The read falls 3 residues short of the CDR3 end, and the missing part is taken from the germline J gene. This rearrangement joins TRBV19 to TRBJ2-2, with a weak D call TRBD1 (6 bases). This CDR3 comprises 13 residues. Germline V lookup: CDR1 LNHDA, CDR2 SQIVND (reference sequence). CDR3 amino acids: CASRQGTERGLFF. CDR3 bases read: TGTGCCAGTAGGCAGGGGACCGAAAGGGGG.

This clone was counted many times. The read falls 3 residues short of the CDR3 end, and the missing part is taken from the germline J gene. The V and J genes are TRBV19 and TRBJ1-2; D is undetermined. From germline, CDR1 is LNHDA and CDR2 SQIVND (reference sequence). The V and J ends lost 3 bases and 6 bases respectively, with 17 bases between them. There are 15 residues in the CDR3. This CDR3 is CASSISGKGLDGYTF. The sequenced part of the CDR3 DNA is TGTGCCAGTAGTATTTCGGGTAAAGGTTTGGATGGC.

This clone was counted ten times or more. The read stops 3 residues short of the end of the CDR3; the missing end is completed from the germline J gene. This rearrangement joins TRBV20-1 to TRBJ2-7; TRBD2 is a possible D gene (7 bases). Deletions cut 4 bases from V and 3 bases from J, with 16 bases between. Germline V gene data show CDR1 as DFQATT and CDR2 as SNEGSKA (reference sequence). The CDR3 consists of 14 residues. CDR3 amino acids: CSAMKGGFHYEQYF. The DNA read from the CDR3 is TGCAGTGCTATGAAGGGGGGGTTCCACTACGAG.

This clone was seen ten or more times. The read falls 3 residues short of the CDR3 end, and the missing part is taken from the germline J gene. This rearrangement joins TRBV18 to TRBJ1-2; perhaps TRBD1 as D (6 bases). Germline CDR1 reads KGHSH; CDR2 reads LQKENI. This CDR3 has 13 residues. Here the CDR3 reads CASSPEQGDGYTF. The sequenced part of the CDR3 DNA is TGTGCCAGCTCACCAGAACAGGGTGACGGC.

Sample share makes this clone medium-sized. Read data end 3 residues before the CDR3 end; the end is taken from the germline J gene. V gene TRBV11-1 combines with J gene TRBJ2-1, with 10 bases lining up with TRBD2. The CDR3 length is 15 residues. Germline trimming cut 5 bases from V and 5 bases from J; bases unmatched to any gene: 6. Germline lookup yields CDR1 SGHAT and CDR2 FQDESV (reference sequence). CDR3 DNA (partial): TGTGCCAGCAGCCGGAGCGGGGGGGCACACAATGAG. Translating gives CASSRSGGAHNE. The CDR3 reads in full as CASSRSGGAHNEQFF.

This clone was detected ten times or more. The CDR3 is cut off 3 residues early in the read; its end comes from the germline J gene. The rearrangement joins TRBV15 to TRBJ1-6, with D unresolved. This CDR3 comprises 20 residues. CDR1 LNHNV and CDR2 YYDKDF come from the germline V gene (reference sequence). Trimming removed 0 bases at V and 6 bases at J, with 24 bases between. The CDR3 bases that were read are TGTGCCACCAGCAGAGAATGGGCAGGCGTTCCCGCACCGACTAATTCACCC. It translates to CATSREWAGVPAPTNSP. The complete CDR3 protein is CATSREWAGVPAPTNSPLHF.

This clone was seen at least ten times. The CDR3 end is not reached by the read, which stops 3 residues before it; the germline J gene fills it in. The chain carries TRBV6-2 or TRBV6-3 and TRBJ2-1; 12 bases are shared with TRBD2. Germline V CDR1 and CDR2: MNHEY, SVGEGT. Trimming at V came to 8 bases and at J to 9 bases, leaving 8 bases not matched to a gene. The CDR3 length is 14 residues. Incomplete CDR3 DNA: TGTGCCAGCTTCCTAGCGGGGGGGCGTGGTGAG. Its translation is CASFLAGGRGE. The CDR3 as a whole reads CASFLAGGRGEQFF.

Many counts were recorded for this clone. Incomplete CDR3 DNA: TGTGCCATCACCGGGACATCGAACACTGAA. Residues: CAITGTSNTE. The whole CDR3 region reads CAITGTSNTEAFF. V gene TRBV10-3 combines with J gene TRBJ1-1, with D possibly being TRBD1 (6 bases). The read halts 3 residues ahead of the CDR3 end, with the missing end drawn from the germline J gene. The ends were cut back, 7 bases at V and 1 base at J, with 10 bases in the middle. CDR1 and CDR2 (germline): ENHRY, SYGVKD. The CDR3 is made up of 13 amino acids.

This clone is classed as medium-sized (0.01 to 0.1%). The read stops 3 residues short of the end of the CDR3; the missing end is completed from the germline J gene. The chain combines TRBV30 with TRBJ2-1, with 8 bases fitting TRBD2. Trimming at V came to 0 bases and at J to 6 bases, leaving 1 base not matched to a gene. CDR3 length: 13 amino acids. Germline V gene data show CDR1 as GTSNPN and CDR2 as SVGIG (reference sequence). CDR3 loop: CAWSVGTSNEQFF. CDR3 bases read: TGTGCCTGGAGTGTAGGGACTAGCAATGAG.